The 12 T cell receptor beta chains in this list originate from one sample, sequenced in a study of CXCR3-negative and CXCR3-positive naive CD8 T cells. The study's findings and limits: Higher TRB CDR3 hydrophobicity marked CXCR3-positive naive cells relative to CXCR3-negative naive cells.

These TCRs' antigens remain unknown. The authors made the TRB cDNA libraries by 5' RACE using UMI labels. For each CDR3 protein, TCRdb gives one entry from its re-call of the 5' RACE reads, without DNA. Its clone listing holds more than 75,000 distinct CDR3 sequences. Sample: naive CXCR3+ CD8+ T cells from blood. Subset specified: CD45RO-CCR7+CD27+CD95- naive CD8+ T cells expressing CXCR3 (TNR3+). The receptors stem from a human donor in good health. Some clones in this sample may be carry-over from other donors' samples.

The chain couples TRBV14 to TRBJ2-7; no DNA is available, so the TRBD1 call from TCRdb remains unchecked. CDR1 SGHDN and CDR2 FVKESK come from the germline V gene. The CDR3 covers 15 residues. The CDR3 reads CASSQDDAGRVEQYF.

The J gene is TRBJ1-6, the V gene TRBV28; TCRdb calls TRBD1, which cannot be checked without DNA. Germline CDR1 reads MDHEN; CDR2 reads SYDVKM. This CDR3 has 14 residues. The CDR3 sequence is CASSFVPSNSPLHF.

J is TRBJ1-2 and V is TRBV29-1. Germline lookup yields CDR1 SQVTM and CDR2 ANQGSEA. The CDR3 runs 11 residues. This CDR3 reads CSVAGPWGYTF. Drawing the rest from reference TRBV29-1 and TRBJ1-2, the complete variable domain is SAVISQKPSRDICQRGTSLTIQCQVDSQVTMMFWYRQQPGQSLTLIATANQGSEATYESGFVIDKFPISRPNLTFSTLTVSNMSPEDSSIYLCSVAGPWGYTFGSGTRLTVV.

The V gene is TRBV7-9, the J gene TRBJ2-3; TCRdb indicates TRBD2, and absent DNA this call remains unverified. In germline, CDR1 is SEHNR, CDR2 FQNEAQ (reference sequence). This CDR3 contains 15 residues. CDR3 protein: CASSMGLAGRDTQYF.

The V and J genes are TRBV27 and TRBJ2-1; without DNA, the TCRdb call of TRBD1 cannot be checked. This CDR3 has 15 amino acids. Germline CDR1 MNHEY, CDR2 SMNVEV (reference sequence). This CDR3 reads CASSPAAGGYNEQFF.

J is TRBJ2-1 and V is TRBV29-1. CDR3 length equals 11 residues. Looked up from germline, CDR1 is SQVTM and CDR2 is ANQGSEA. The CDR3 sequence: CSGDINDEQFF.

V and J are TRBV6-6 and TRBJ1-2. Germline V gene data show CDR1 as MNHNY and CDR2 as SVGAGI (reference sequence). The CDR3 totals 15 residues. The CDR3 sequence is CASSATDTTNYGYTF.

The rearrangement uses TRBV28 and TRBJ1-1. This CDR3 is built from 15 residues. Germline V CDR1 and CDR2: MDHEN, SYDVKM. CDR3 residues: CASSSLILPNTEAFF. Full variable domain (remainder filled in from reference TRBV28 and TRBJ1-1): DVKVTQSSRYLVKRTGEKVFLECVQDMDHENMFWYRQDPGLGLRLIYFSYDVKMKEKGDIPEGYSVSREKKERFSLILESASTNQTSMYLCASSSLILPNTEAFFGQGTRLTVV.

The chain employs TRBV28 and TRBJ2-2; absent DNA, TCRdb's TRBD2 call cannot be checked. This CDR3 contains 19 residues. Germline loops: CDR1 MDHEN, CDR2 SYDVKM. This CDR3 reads CASSPPGLAGGLGAGELFF. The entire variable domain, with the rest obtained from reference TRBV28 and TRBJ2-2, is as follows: DVKVTQSSRYLVKRTGEKVFLECVQDMDHENMFWYRQDPGLGLRLIYFSYDVKMKEKGDIPEGYSVSREKKERFSLILESASTNQTSMYLCASSPPGLAGGLGAGELFFGEGSRLTVL.

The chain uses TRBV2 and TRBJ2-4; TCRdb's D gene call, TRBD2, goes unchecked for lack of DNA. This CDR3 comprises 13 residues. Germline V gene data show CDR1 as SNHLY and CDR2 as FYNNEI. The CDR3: CASSGKGENIQYF.

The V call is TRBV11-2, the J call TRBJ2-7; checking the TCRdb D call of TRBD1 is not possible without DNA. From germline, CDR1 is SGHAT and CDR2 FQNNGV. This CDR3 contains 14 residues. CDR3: CASSRGQAAYEQYF.

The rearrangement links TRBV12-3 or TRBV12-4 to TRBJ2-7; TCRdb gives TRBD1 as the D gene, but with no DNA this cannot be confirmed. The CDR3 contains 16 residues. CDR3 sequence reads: CASTQTGTTPFYEQYF.